The T cell receptor (beta chain) under discussion was sequenced for a study of early T cells in non-severe SARS-CoV-2 infection. This clonotype was seen many times. TCRdb ran MiXCR on the 5' RACE reads and lists one entry per CDR3 protein. The sample records roughly 30,000 distinct CDR3 sequences, roughly 5% being singletons. This CDR3 has 15 amino acids. Germline values: CDR1 SGHTA, CDR2 FQGTGA. Trimming at V came to 0 bases and at J to 6 bases, leaving 5 bases not matched to a gene. Source material: whole blood. The chain joins TRBV7-3 to TRBJ2-1, with 7 bases fitting TRBD2. The sequence came from an adult who was a healthcare worker with PCR-confirmed SARS-CoV-2 infection or an uninfected control (not recorded which). The CDR3 sequence: CASSLTGGVGNEQFF. The CDR3 region has the DNA TGTGCCAGCAGCTTAACGGGAGGGGTAGGCAATGAGCAGTTCTTC.